Following are 29 T cell receptor beta chains from one sample sequenced in a study of identical twins. TCRdb re-called the 5' RACE reads with MiXCR, one entry per CDR3 protein. This repertoire shows about 690,000 distinct CDR3 sequences, around 21% found once; its top ten account for roughly 4%. The sample was also linked to a second study, of T cells expressing NK-cell markers.

Sequences were obtained from PBMCs. Source of these receptors: a young woman in good health.

This clonotype was seen at least ten times. The J gene is TRBJ1-1, the V gene TRBV5-1, with D unclear. The length of the CDR3 is 15 residues. The V and J ends lost 0 bases and 3 bases respectively, with 12 bases between them. The germline V gene has CDR1 SGHRS and CDR2 YFSETQ. The CDR3 DNA reads TGCGCCAGCAGCTTGGCGGACGGAGGTTACACTGAAGCTTTCTTT. Translating it yields CASSLADGGYTEAFF.

The table lists this clonotype with a few counts. This chain uses TRBV12-3 or TRBV12-4 with TRBJ1-5, with 8 nucleotides matching TRBD1. The trim removed 7 bases at V and 7 bases at J, leaving 6 bases unmatched. The CDR3 runs 13 residues. The CDR3 loop reads CASTLGQGQPQHF. The CDR3, as DNA: TGTGCCAGCACCCTCGGACAGGGACAGCCCCAGCATTTT.

This CDR3 is CSARDPTSNYGYTF. The DNA for the CDR3 is TGCAGTGCTAGAGACCCGACAAGCAACTATGGCTACACCTTC. This rearrangement joins TRBV20-1 to TRBJ1-2; unclear D gene. CDR3 length equals 14 residues. CDR1 is DFQATT, CDR2 SNEGSKA, per germline (reference sequence). V lost 0 bases to trimming and J lost 2 bases, with 10 bases between them.

This chain joins TRBV9 and TRBJ2-1; D is undetermined. The CDR3 has 15 residues. Germline V CDR1 and CDR2: SGDLS, YYNGEE. The V end lost 0 bases, the J end lost 8 bases, and 15 bases lay between the germline ends. CDR3 protein: CASSVAPIEDYEQFF. In DNA form, the CDR3 reads TGTGCCAGCAGCGTAGCCCCAATCGAAGACTATGAGCAGTTCTTC.

The genes are TRBV10-3 and TRBJ2-5; 9 bases match TRBD1. The CDR3 runs 12 residues. J was trimmed by 4 bases and V by 9 bases; bases with no gene match: 3. Germline-derived CDR1 and CDR2 are ENHRY and SYGVKD. The CDR3 nucleotides are TGTGCCATGGGGACAGGGCGAGAGACCCAGTACTTC. Amino acids: CAMGTGRETQYF.

This clonotype has more than one count but fewer than ten. The chain employs TRBV4-3 and TRBJ2-3, with unresolved D. Trimming took 0 bases from V and 9 from J, leaving 10 bases between them. Per germline, CDR1 LGHNA and CDR2 YSLEER. There are 13 residues in the CDR3. The CDR3 loop is CASSQEWGKTQYF. CDR3 nucleotide sequence: TGCGCCAGCAGCCAAGAGTGGGGTAAAACGCAGTATTTT.

This clonotype was observed a few times. The CDR3 reads CASSPRGHVTQYF. Here the CDR3 DNA reads TGTGCCAGCAGTCCCCGGGGGCACGTCACGCAGTATTTT. The chain recombines TRBV6-1 with TRBJ2-3; possibly TRBD1 or TRBD2 for D (6 bases each). CDR1 is MNHNS, CDR2 SASEGT, per germline. V shed 5 bases and J shed 9 bases, with 15 bases lying between them. The CDR3 sequence is 13 residues long.

This clonotype was counted once. Here the CDR3 reads CASSQGGSSSYNEQFF. CDR3 nucleotides: TGCGCCAGCAGCCAGGGGGGGAGTAGCTCCTACAATGAGCAGTTCTTC. The V gene is TRBV5-1, the J gene TRBJ2-1; D may correspond to TRBD1 or TRBD2 (7 bases each). The germline gives CDR1 SGHRS, CDR2 YFSETQ. V dropped 4 bases and J dropped 0 bases, with 14 bases sitting between them. This CDR3 spans 16 amino acids.

The V gene is TRBV7-6, the J gene TRBJ1-6; unclear D gene. Trimming took off 1 base at V and 8 bases at J, with 15 bases between the two ends. This CDR3 is 16 amino acids long. Germline CDR1 and CDR2: SGHVS and FNYEAQ. The DNA for the CDR3 is TGTGCCAGCAGCTTAGATGGCGCAGGAAGGTATTCACCCCTCCACTTT. It yields the protein CASSLDGAGRYSPLHF.

This clonotype occurred a few times. The V gene is TRBV30, the J gene TRBJ2-2; D gene unclear. Germline V lookup: CDR1 GTSNPN, CDR2 SVGIG (reference sequence). Trimming stripped 0 bases from V and 7 bases from J, with 6 bases between. The length of the CDR3 is 12 residues. The CDR3 protein is CAWSVSHGELFF. CDR3 sequence (DNA): TGTGCCTGGAGTGTGAGCCACGGGGAGCTGTTTTTT.

This clonotype has a handful of counts. The V call is TRBV6-1, the J call TRBJ2-7; D remains ambiguous. Germline CDR1 reads MNHNS; CDR2 reads SASEGT. The CDR3 runs to 13 residues. V gave up 6 bases and J gave up 3 bases, with 12 bases separating them. Here the CDR3 reads CASSPLEYYEQYF. The CDR3 nucleotides read TGTGCCAGCAGCCCCTTGGAATACTACGAGCAGTACTTC.

The chain couples TRBV29-1 to TRBJ2-7, with D hard to call. The CDR3 sequence is 11 residues long. Germline CDR1 SQVTM, CDR2 ANQGSEA. Trimming shortened V by 6 bases and J by 1 base, and 7 bases separated the two germline ends. The DNA for the CDR3 is TGCAGCGTCCGTGGGTCCTACGAGCAGTACTTC. Protein: CSVRGSYEQYF.

The rearrangement uses TRBV20-1 and TRBJ2-7, with D uncertain. The ends were cut back, 3 bases at V and 0 bases at J, with 9 bases in the middle. The length of the CDR3 is 13 residues. Germline V lookup: CDR1 DFQATT, CDR2 SNEGSKA (reference sequence). CDR3 DNA sequence: TGCAGTGCTAGCCCCTCCCTCTCCTACGAGCAGTACTTC. The encoded protein is CSASPSLSYEQYF.

This chain uses TRBV24-1 with TRBJ2-5; 11 bases are a match to TRBD2. J lost 5 bases, V lost 6 bases, and 7 bases had no gene match. Germline V gene data show CDR1 as KGHDR and CDR2 as SFDVKD. The CDR3 contains 15 residues. The chain's CDR3 is CATSSSGGSGETQYF. The DNA of the CDR3 is TGTGCCACCAGTTCTAGCGGGGGGTCAGGGGAGACCCAGTACTTC.

This clonotype was observed many times. V usage is TRBV29-1 and J usage is TRBJ2-2; 8 nucleotides agree with TRBD1. With 5 bases clipped from V and 6 bases from J, the junction kept 5 bases outside the gene matches. This CDR3 has 13 amino acids. Germline assignment: CDR1 SQVTM and CDR2 ANQGSEA. The CDR3 loop is CSVWTGSSGELFF. CDR3 bases: TGCAGCGTTTGGACAGGGTCTTCCGGGGAGCTGTTTTTT.

This clonotype was counted only a few times. V usage is TRBV6-5 and J usage is TRBJ2-3; D unclear. CDR3 length equals 14 residues. Trimming pared 0 bases from V and 3 bases from J, leaving 7 bases between. CDR1 and CDR2 (germline): MNHEY, SVGAGI. The chain's CDR3 is CASSYSRKTDTQYF. The CDR3 DNA sequence: TGTGCCAGCAGTTACTCCAGAAAAACAGATACGCAGTATTTT.

This clonotype was counted many times. The J gene is TRBJ2-7, the V gene TRBV10-3; the match to TRBD1 covers 7 bases. The V segment lost 6 bases and the J segment 5 bases; nucleotides outside the gene matches: 7. The CDR3 contains 13 residues. CDR1 and CDR2 from the germline V gene are ENHRY and SYGVKD. CDR3 sequence (DNA): TGTGCCATCAGCTCGACAGGGCGGCACGAGCAGTACTTC. Protein sequence: CAISSTGRHEQYF.

This clonotype came up many times. The V call is TRBV6-6, the J call TRBJ1-2; D is ambiguous. The germline V gene encodes CDR1 MNHNY and CDR2 SVGAGI (reference sequence). The V end lost 2 bases, the J end lost 5 bases, and 6 bases lay between the germline ends. The CDR3 runs 12 residues. This CDR3 is CASSYVGYGYTF. Here the CDR3 DNA reads TGTGCCAGCAGTTACGTCGGATATGGCTACACCTTC.

A few counts support this clonotype. The chain links TRBV2 to TRBJ1-5; 10 bases are shared with TRBD1. The CDR3 has 15 residues. Germline-derived CDR1 and CDR2 are SNHLY and FYNNEI. Unmatched junction bases numbered 4, after V lost 4 bases and J lost 4 bases. CDR3 sequence (DNA): TGTGCCAGCAGTGGGACAGGGGGAAGGAATCAGCCCCAGCATTTT. Amino acid sequence: CASSGTGGRNQPQHF.

This clonotype was counted a few times. V usage is TRBV5-1 and J usage is TRBJ2-7, with D maybe TRBD1 (6 bases). The CDR3 extends over 15 amino acids. Germline values: CDR1 SGHRS, CDR2 YFSETQ. V lost 2 bases and J 0 bases, leaving 12 bases between the germline ends. The CDR3 coding sequence is TGCGCCAGCAGCTTCCGGGACACCCTCTCCTACGAGCAGTACTTC. Protein: CASSFRDTLSYEQYF.

The CDR3 sequence is CAIAVADQETQYF. The CDR3 DNA reads TGTGCCATTGCCGTAGCGGACCAAGAGACCCAGTACTTC. This chain joins TRBV7-2 and TRBJ2-5, with a weak D call TRBD2 (6 bases). This CDR3 comprises 13 residues. Trimming cost V 10 bases and J 0 bases, with 12 bases left between them. CDR1 is SGHTA, CDR2 FQGNSA, per germline.

CDR3 in amino acids: CSARDRRTSNEQFF. The CDR3 DNA reads as TGCAGTGCTAGAGATCGAAGGACGTCAAATGAGCAGTTCTTC. The J gene is TRBJ2-1, the V gene TRBV20-1; D is uncertain. CDR1 and CDR2 from the germline V gene are DFQATT and SNEGSKA (reference sequence). V was cut by 0 bases and J by 7 bases, with 13 bases left in between. The CDR3 spans 14 residues.

This chain joins TRBV5-1 and TRBJ2-1; 7 bases align to TRBD1. This CDR3 has 14 amino acids. With 4 bases clipped from V and 8 bases from J, the junction kept 9 bases outside the gene matches. CDR1 is SGHRS and CDR2 is YFSETQ in the germline V gene. The CDR3 nucleotides are TGCGCCAGCAGCCAAGACAGGGTAGGCGATGAGCAGTTCTTC. Translation gives CASSQDRVGDEQFF.

The V call is TRBV20-1, the J call TRBJ2-1; 12 bases agree with TRBD2. This CDR3 has 17 residues. Germline assignment: CDR1 DFQATT and CDR2 SNEGSKA (reference sequence). The V segment lost 6 bases and the J segment 0 bases; nucleotides outside the gene matches: 9. CDR3 sequence: CSAPGASGRASYNEQFF. CDR3 nucleotides: TGCAGTGCCCCGGGGGCTAGCGGGAGGGCCTCCTACAATGAGCAGTTCTTC.

This clonotype was seen more than once but under ten times. This sequence joins TRBV2 and TRBJ2-1; possible D gene TRBD1, 5 bases. Germline CDR1 and CDR2: SNHLY and FYNNEI. CDR3 length: 15 residues. Trimming removed 4 bases from V and 4 bases from J, with 14 bases in between. The CDR3 protein is CASSVGRTTYNEQFF. The CDR3 region has the DNA TGTGCCAGCAGTGTAGGCAGGACAACGTACAATGAGCAGTTCTTC.

This clonotype has a handful of counts. Germline is not matched at one junction end, which may reflect a read error. This chain links TRBV12-3 or TRBV12-4 with TRBJ1-1; D is uncertain. This CDR3 is built from 12 residues. As DNA, the CDR3 is TGTGCCAGCAGTTGGTTAGAGTCTGAGGCTTTCTTT. Translated: CASSWLESEAFF.

This clonotype was detected only a few times. The chain uses TRBV20-1 and TRBJ2-7; 8 bases match TRBD1. The CDR3 totals 14 residues. J lost 0 bases, V lost 6 bases, and 7 bases had no gene match. CDR1 and CDR2 (germline): DFQATT, SNEGSKA (reference sequence). The CDR3: CSAGQGAVSYEQYF. The DNA for the CDR3 is TGCAGTGCAGGTCAGGGGGCTGTCTCCTACGAGCAGTACTTC.

This clonotype was seen repeatedly, ten times or more. V and J are TRBV25-1 and TRBJ2-7, with TRBD2 matching 7 bases. Germline assignment: CDR1 MGHDK and CDR2 SYGVNS. V shed 3 bases and J 4 bases; nucleotides not matched to a gene: 9. The CDR3 length is 15 residues. The CDR3 nucleotides read TGTGCCAGCAGTGATAGGGCTAGCGGCCTTTACGAGCAGTACTTC. It yields the protein CASSDRASGLYEQYF.

The V call is TRBV10-3, the J call TRBJ2-3; no definite D call. The CDR3 extends over 14 amino acids. The germline V gene encodes CDR1 ENHRY and CDR2 SYGVKD. The germline V and J ends were trimmed by 6 bases and 3 bases, with 13 bases remaining between them. CDR3 residues: CAIRAARWTDTQYF. The DNA of the CDR3 is TGTGCCATCAGGGCGGCGCGTTGGACAGATACGCAGTATTTT.